Reported below is one T cell receptor beta chain. The target antigen is unknown. Trimming removed 0 bases from V and 3 bases from J, with 9 bases in between. The CDR3 contains 13 residues. In germline, CDR1 is DFQATT, CDR2 SNEGSKA (reference sequence). The entry originates in a study of T cells in Graves' hyperthyroidism and ophthalmopathy. Whole-study results and caveats: Ophthalmopathy was told apart from stable hyperthyroidism by a 13 V-J model. Onset of ophthalmopathy came a median around 6.2 months after the model predicted it.

With duration under 3 months, ophthalmopathy was active: Clinical Activity Score at least 3, NOSPECS at least 4. What was amplified from RNA transcripts were TCR beta CDR3 regions. When the TCR CDR3 underwent first-round RT-PCR, the HTBI primer set was used. TCRdb redid the calling of the multiplex PCR reads with MiXCR, one entry per CDR3 protein. The sample has 350,000 to 400,000 distinct CDR3 sequences, about 18% seen once. The source material was blood. The rearrangement joins TRBV20-1 to TRBJ2-7, with a weak D call TRBD1 (6 bases). The clonotype originates from a man aged 18 to 30 with Graves' ophthalmopathy. CDR3 DNA: TGCAGTGCTAGAGATGGCAGGGGCTACGAGCAGTACTTC. Protein product: CSARDGRGYEQYF.